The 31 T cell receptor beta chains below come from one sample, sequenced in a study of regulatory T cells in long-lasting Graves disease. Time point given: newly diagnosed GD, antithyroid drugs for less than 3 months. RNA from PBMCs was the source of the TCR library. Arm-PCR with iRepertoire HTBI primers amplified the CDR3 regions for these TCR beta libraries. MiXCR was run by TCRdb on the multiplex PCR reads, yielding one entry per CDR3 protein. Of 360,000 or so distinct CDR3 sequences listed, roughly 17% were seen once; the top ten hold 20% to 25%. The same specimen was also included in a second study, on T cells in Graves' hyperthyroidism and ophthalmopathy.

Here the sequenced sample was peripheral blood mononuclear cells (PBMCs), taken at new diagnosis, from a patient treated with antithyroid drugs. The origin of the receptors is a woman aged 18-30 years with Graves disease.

The CDR3 sequence is CASSQGDRVSSYNSPLHF. CDR3 DNA sequence: TGCGCCAGCAGCCAAGGGGACAGGGTGAGCTCCTATAATTCACCCCTCCACTTT. The chain couples TRBV4-1 to TRBJ1-6; 9 bases map to TRBD1. Germline loops: CDR1 MGHRA, CDR2 YSYEKL. The CDR3 loop spans 18 amino acids. The V gene end was trimmed by 1 base and the J gene end by 0 bases; junction bases not matched to a gene: 4.

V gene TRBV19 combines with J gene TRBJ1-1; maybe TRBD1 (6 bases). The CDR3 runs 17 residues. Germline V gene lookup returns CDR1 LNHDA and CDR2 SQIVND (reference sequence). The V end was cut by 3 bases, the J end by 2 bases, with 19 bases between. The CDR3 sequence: CASSMRARGGANTEAFF. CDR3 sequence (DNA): TGTGCCAGTAGTATGAGAGCGCGCGGGGGGGCCAACACTGAAGCTTTCTTT.

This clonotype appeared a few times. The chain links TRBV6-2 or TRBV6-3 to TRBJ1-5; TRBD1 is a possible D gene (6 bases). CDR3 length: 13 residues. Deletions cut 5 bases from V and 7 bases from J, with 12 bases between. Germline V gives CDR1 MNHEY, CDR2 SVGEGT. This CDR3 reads CASSAAGEQPQHF. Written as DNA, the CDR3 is TGTGCCAGCAGTGCGGCAGGGGAACAGCCCCAGCATTTT.

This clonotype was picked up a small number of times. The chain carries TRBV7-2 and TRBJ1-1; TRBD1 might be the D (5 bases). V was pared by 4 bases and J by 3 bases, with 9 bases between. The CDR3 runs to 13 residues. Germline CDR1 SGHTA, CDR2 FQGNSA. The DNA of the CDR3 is TGTGCCAGCAGCTGGACAATTGACACTGAAGCTTTCTTT. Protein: CASSWTIDTEAFF.

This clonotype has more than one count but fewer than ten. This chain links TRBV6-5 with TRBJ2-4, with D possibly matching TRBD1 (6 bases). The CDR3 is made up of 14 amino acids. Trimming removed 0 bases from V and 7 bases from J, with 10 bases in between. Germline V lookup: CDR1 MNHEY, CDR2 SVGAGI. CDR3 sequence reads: CASSYSAGANIQYF. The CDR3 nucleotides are TGTGCCAGCAGTTACTCGGCAGGGGCCAACATTCAGTACTTC.

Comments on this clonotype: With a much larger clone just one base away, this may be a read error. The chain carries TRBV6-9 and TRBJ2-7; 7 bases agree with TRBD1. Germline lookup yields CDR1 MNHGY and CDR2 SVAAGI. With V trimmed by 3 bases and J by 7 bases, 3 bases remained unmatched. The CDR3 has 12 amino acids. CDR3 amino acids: CASSYRDSEQYF. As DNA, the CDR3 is TGTGCCAGCAGTTACAGGGACAGTGAGCAGTACTTC.

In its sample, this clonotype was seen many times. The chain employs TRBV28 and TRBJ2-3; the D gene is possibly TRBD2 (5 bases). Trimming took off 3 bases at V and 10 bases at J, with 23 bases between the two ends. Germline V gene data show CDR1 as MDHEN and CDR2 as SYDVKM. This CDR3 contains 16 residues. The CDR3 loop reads CASSFRPSASRSPQYF. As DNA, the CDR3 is TGTGCCAGCAGTTTTAGGCCCTCGGCTAGCAGGTCGCCGCAGTATTTT.

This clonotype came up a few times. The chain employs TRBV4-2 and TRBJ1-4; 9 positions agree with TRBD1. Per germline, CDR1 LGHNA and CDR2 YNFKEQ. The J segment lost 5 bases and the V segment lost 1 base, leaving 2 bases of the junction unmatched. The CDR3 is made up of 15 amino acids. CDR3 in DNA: TGTGCCAGCAGCCAAGTAGGGACAGGGAATGAAAAACTGTTTTTT. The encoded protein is CASSQVGTGNEKLFF.

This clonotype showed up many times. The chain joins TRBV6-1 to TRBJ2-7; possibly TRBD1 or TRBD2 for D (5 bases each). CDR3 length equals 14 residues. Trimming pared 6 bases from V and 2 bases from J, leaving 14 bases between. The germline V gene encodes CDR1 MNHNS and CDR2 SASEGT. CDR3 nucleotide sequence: TGTGCCAGCAGGGGGGACCACCCCACCTACGAGCAGTACTTC. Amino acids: CASRGDHPTYEQYF.

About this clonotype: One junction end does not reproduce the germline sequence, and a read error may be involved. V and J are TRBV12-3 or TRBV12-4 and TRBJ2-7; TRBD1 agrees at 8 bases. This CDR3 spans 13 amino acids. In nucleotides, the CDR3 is TGTGCCAGCAGTTTGACAGGGGTGGGCGAGCAGCACTTC. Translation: CASSLTGVGEQHF.

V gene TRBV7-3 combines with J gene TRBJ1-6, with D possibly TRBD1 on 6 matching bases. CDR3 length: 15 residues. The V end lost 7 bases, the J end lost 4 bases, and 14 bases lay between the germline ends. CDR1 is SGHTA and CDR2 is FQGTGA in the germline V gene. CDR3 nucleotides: TGTGCCAGCAACCGAGGGGGGGGATATAATTCACCCCTCCACTTT. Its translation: CASNRGGGYNSPLHF.

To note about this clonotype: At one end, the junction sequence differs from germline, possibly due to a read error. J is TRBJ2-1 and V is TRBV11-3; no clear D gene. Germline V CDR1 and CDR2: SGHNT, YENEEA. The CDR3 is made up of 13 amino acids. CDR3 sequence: CASSLGLYNDQFF. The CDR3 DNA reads TGTGCCAGCAGCTTGGGCCTATACAATGATCAGTTCTTC. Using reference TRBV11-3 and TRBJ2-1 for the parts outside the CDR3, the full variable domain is EAGVVQSPRYKIIEKKQPVAFWCNPISGHNTLYWYLQNLGQGPELLIRYENEEAVDDSQLPKDRFSAERLKGVDSTLKIQPAELGDSAVYLCASSLGLYNDQFFGPGTRLTVL.

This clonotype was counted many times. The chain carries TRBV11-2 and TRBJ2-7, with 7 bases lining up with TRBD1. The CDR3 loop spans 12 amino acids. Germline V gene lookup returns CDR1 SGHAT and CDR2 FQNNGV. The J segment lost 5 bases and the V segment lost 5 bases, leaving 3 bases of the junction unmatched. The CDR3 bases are TGTGCCAGCAGCCGGGACAGACACGAGCAGTACTTC. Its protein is CASSRDRHEQYF.

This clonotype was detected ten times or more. The CDR3 reads CASSAPAGRSSQDEQFF. CDR3 in DNA: TGTGCCAGCAGCGCTCCCGCGGGCCGTTCAAGTCAGGATGAGCAGTTCTTC. The chain recombines TRBV7-9 with TRBJ2-1; TRBD2 is a possible D gene (5 bases). The V end was cut by 5 bases, the J end by 8 bases, with 25 bases between. CDR1 SEHNR and CDR2 FQNEAQ come from the germline V gene (reference sequence). The CDR3 runs to 17 residues. Full variable domain (remainder filled in from reference TRBV7-9 and TRBJ2-1): DTGVSQNPRHKITKRGQNVTFRCDPISEHNRLYWYRQTLGQGPEFLTYFQNEAQLEKSRLLSDRFSAERPKGSFSTLEIQRTEQGDSAMYLCASSAPAGRSSQDEQFFGPGTRLTVL.

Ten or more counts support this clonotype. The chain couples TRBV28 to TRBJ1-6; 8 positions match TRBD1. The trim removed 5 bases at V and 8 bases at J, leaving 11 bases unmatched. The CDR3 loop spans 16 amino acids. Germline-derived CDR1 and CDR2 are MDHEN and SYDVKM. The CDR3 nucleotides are TGTGCCAGCAGTCCTCAGGGGGCTGGGTGGGATTCACCCCTCCACTTT. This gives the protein CASSPQGAGWDSPLHF.

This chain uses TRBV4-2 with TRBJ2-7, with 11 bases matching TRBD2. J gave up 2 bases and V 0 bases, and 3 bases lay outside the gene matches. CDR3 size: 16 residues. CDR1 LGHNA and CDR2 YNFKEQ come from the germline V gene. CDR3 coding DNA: TGTGCCAGCAGCCAAGATTGGGGACTAGCGGCCTACGAGCAGTACTTC. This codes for CASSQDWGLAAYEQYF.

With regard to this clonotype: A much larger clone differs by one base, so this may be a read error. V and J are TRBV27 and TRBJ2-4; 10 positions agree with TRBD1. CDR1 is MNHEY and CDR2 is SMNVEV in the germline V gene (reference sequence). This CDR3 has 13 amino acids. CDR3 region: CASAGTGENIQCF. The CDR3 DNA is TGTGCCAGCGCCGGGACAGGGGAAAACATTCAGTGCTTC.

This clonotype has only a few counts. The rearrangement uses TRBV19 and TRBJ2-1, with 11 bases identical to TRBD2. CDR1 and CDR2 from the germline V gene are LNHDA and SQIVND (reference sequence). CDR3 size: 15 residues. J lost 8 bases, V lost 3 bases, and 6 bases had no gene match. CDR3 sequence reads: CASSIGTSGADEQFF. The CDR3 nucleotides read TGTGCCAGTAGTATCGGGACTAGCGGAGCAGATGAGCAGTTCTTC.

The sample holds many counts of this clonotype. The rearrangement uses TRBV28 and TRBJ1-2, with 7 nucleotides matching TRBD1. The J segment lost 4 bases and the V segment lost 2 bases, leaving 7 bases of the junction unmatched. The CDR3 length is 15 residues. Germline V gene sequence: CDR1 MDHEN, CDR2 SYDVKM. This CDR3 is CASSLPRQGLYGYTF. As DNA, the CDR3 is TGTGCCAGCAGTTTACCCCGACAGGGACTCTATGGCTACACCTTC.

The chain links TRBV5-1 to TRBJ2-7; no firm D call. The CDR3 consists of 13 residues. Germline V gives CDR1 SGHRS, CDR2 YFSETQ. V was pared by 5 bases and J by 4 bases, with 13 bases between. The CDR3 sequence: CASSPGSGYEQYF. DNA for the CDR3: TGCGCCAGCAGTCCGGGTAGTGGGTACGAGCAGTACTTC.

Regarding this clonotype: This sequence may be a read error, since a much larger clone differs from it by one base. For the CDR3, the DNA is TGTGCCAGCGGTGAATATTTAGGGACTGAAGCTTTCTTT. It is translated as CASGEYLGTEAFF. The rearrangement uses TRBV2 and TRBJ1-1, with D hard to call. CDR3 length: 13 residues. Germline V gives CDR1 SNHLY, CDR2 FYNNEI.

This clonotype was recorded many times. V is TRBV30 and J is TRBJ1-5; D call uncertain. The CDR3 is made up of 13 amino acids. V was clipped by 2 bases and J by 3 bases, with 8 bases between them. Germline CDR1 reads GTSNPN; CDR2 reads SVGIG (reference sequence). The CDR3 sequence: CAWSSQPNQPQHF. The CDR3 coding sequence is TGTGCCTGGAGTAGCCAACCCAATCAGCCCCAGCATTTT.

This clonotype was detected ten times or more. CDR3 bases: TGTGCCAGCAGTGGGGGAGGCTCTCGCCTAGGGGGGGAGCTGTTTTTT. This sequence encodes CASSGGGSRLGGELFF. The chain recombines TRBV2 with TRBJ2-2; D perhaps matches TRBD2 (6 bases). Germline loops: CDR1 SNHLY, CDR2 FYNNEI. The V end lost 4 bases, the J end lost 8 bases, and 20 bases lay between the germline ends. The CDR3 length is 16 residues.

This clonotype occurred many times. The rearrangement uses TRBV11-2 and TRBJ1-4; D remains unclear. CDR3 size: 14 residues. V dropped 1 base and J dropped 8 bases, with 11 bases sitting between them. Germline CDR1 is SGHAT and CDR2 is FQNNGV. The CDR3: CASSLGAGGEKLFF. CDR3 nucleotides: TGTGCCAGCAGCTTAGGGGCTGGTGGGGAAAAACTGTTTTTT. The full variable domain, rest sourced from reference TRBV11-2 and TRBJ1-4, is EAGVAQSPRYKIIEKRQSVAFWCNPISGHATLYWYQQILGQGPKLLIQFQNNGVVDDSQLPKDRFSAERLKGVDSTLKIQPAKLEDSAVYLCASSLGAGGEKLFFGSGTQLSVL.

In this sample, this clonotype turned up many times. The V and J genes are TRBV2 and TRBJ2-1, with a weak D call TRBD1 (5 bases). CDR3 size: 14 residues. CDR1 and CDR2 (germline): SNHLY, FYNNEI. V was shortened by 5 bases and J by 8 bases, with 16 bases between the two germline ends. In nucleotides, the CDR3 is TGTGCCAGCAGTTACACAGGATCCGTGGATGAGCAGTTCTTC. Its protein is CASSYTGSVDEQFF.

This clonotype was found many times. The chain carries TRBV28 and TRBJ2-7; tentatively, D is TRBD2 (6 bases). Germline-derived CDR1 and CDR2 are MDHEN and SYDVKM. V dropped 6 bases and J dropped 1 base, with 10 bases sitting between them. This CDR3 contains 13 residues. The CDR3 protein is CASRGGSSYEQYF. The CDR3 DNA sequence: TGTGCCAGCAGGGGGGGTTCTTCCTACGAGCAGTACTTC.

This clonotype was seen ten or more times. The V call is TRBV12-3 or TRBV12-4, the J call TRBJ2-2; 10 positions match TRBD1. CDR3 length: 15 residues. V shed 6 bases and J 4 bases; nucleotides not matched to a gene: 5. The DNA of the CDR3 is TGTGCCAGCAGCTGGACAGGGGGTCTCACCGGGGAGCTGTTTTTT. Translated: CASSWTGGLTGELFF.

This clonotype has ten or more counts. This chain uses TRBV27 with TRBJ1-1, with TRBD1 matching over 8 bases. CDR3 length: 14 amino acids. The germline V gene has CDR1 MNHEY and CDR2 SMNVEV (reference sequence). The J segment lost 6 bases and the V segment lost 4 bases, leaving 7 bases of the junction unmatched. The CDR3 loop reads CASSSSGTGPEAFF. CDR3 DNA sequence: TGTGCCAGCAGTTCTTCCGGGACAGGACCTGAAGCTTTCTTT.

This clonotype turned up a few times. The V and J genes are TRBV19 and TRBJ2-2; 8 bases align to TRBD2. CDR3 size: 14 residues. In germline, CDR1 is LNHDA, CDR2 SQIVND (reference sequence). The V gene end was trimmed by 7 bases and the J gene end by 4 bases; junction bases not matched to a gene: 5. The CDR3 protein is CASTPGLVTGELFF. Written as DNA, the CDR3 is TGTGCCAGTACCCCGGGACTAGTCACCGGGGAGCTGTTTTTT. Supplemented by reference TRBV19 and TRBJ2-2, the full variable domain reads DGGITQSPKYLFRKEGQNVTLSCEQNLNHDAMYWYRQDPGQGLRLIYYSQIVNDFQKGDIAEGYSVSREKKESFPLTVTSAQKNPTAFYLCASTPGLVTGELFFGEGSRLTVL.

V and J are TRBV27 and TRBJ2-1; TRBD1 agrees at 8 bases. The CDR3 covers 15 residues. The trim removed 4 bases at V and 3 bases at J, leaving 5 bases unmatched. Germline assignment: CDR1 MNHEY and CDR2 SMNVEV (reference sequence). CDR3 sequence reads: CASSSDRVSYNEQFF. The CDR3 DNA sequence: TGTGCCAGCAGTTCGGACAGGGTCAGCTACAATGAGCAGTTCTTC.

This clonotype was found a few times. In DNA, the CDR3 is TGTGCCAGCAGCCCACAACCGGCTAGCGGGGGGATAGCCAAAAACATTCAGTACTTC. Its translation is CASSPQPASGGIAKNIQYF. The chain joins TRBV7-9 to TRBJ2-4; TRBD2 agrees at 11 bases. Germline V gene sequence: CDR1 SEHNR, CDR2 FQNEAQ (reference sequence). The CDR3 contains 19 residues. V dropped 5 bases and J dropped 0; count of bases not matched to a gene: 12.